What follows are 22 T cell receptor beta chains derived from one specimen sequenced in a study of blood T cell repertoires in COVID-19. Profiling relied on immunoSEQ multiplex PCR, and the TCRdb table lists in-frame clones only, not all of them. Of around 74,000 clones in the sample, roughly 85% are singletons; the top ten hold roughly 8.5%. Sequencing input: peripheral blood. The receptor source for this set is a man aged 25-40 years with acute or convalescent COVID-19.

In DNA form, the CDR3 reads TGCGCCAGCACAGGCCTAGCGGGAGGGCCTGGAGTTACGCAGTATTTT. Encoded protein: CASTGLAGGPGVTQYF. The chain recombines TRBV5-1 with TRBJ2-3; 12 nucleotides line up with TRBD2. V trimming: 6 bases; J trimming: 8 bases; junction bases outside the gene matches: 13. Per germline, CDR1 SGHRS and CDR2 YFSETQ. This CDR3 is 16 amino acids long.

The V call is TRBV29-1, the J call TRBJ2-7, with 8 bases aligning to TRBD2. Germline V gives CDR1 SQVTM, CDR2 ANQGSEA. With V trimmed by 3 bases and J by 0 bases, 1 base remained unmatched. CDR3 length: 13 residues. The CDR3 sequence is CSVDSGSSYEQYF. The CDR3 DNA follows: TGCAGCGTTGACAGCGGGAGCTCCTACGAGCAGTACTTC.

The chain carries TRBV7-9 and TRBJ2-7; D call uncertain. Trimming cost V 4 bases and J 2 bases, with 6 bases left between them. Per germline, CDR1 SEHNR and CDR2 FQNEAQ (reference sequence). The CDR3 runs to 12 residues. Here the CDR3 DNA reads TGTGCCAGCAGCTCACACGCCTACGAGCAGTACTTC. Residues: CASSSHAYEQYF. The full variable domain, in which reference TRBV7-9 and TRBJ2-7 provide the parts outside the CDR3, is DTGVSQNPRHKITKRGQNVTFRCDPISEHNRLYWYRQTLGQGPEFLTYFQNEAQLEKSRLLSDRFSAERPKGSFSTLEIQRTEQGDSAMYLCASSSHAYEQYFGPGTRLTVT.

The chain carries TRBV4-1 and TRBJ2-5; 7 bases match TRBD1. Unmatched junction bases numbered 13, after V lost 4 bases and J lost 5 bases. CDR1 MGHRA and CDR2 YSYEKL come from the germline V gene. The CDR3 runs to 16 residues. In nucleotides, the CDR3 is TGCGCCAGCAGCCGAAACAGGGGAGCGGTCGGGGAGACCCAGTACTTC. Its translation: CASSRNRGAVGETQYF.

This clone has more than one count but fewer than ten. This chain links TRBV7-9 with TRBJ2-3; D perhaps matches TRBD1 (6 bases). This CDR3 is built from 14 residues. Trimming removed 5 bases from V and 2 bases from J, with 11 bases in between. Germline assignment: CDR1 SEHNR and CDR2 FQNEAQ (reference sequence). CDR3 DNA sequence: TGTGCCAGCAGCCCAGGGGTGACCACAGATACGCAGTATTTT. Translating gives CASSPGVTTDTQYF.

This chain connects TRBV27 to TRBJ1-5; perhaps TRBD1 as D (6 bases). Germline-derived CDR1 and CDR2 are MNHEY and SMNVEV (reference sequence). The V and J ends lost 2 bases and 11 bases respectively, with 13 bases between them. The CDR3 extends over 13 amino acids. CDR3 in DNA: TGTGCCAGCAGTTTAGAACAGGGAGGGACCCAGCATTTT. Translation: CASSLEQGGTQHF.

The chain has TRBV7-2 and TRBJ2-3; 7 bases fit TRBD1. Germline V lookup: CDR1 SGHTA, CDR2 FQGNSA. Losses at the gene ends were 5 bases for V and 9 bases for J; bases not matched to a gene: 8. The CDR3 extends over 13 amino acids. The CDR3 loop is CASSTHRGLTQYF. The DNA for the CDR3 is TGTGCCAGCAGCACCCACAGGGGCCTAACGCAGTATTTT.

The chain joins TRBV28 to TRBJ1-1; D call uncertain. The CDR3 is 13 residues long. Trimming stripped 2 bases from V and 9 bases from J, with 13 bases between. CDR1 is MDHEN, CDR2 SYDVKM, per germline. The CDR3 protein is CASSLPPLTQAFF. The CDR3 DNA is TGTGCCAGCAGTTTACCCCCTCTTACTCAAGCTTTCTTT.

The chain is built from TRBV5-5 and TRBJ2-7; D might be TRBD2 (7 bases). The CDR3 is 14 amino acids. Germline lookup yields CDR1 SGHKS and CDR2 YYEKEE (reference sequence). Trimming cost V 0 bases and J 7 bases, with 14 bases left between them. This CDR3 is CASSLAAGASEQYF. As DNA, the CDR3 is TGTGCCAGCAGCTTGGCCGCGGGGGCCAGTGAGCAGTACTTC.

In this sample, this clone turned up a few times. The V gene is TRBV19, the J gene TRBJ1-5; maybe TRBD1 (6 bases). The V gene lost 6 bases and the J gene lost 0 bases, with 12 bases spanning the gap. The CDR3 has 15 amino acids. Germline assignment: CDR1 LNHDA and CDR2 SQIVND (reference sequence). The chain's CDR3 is CASRVQGFSNQPQHF. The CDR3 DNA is TGTGCCAGTAGGGTACAGGGATTTAGCAATCAGCCCCAGCATTTT.

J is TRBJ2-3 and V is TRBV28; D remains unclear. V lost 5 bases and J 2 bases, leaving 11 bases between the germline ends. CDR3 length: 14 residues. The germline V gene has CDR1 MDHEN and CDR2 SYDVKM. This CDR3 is CASSPLSLTDTQYF. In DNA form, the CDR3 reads TGTGCCAGCAGTCCCCTCAGTCTCACAGATACGCAGTATTTT.

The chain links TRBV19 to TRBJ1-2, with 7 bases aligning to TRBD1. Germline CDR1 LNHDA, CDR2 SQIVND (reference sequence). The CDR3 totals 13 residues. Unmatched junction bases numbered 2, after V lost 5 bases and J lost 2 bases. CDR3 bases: TGTGCCAGTAGTCAGACAGGGAACTATGGCTACACCTTC. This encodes CASSQTGNYGYTF.

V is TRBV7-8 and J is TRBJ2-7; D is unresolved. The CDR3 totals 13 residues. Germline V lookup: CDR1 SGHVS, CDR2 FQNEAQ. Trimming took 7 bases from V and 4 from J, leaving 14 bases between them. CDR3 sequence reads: CASTNRAEYEQYF. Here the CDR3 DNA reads TGTGCCAGCACGAATCGAGCCGAATACGAGCAGTACTTC.

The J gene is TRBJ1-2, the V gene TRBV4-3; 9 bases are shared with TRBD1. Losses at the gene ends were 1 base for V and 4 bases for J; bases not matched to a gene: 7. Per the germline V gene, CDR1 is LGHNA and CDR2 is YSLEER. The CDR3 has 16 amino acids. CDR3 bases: TGCGCCAGCAGCCAAGCGGGTACAGGGGGCTCCTATGGCTACACCTTC. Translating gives CASSQAGTGGSYGYTF.

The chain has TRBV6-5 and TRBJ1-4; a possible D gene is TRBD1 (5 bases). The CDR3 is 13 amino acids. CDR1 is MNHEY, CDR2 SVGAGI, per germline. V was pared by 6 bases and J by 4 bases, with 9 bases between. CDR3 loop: CASRGLGNEKLFF. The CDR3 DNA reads TGTGCCAGCAGGGGACTCGGTAATGAAAAACTGTTTTTT.

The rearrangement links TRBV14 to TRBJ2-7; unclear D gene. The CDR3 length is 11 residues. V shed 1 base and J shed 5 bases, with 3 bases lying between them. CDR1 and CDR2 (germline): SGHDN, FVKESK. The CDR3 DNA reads TGTGCCAGCAGCCAAGGGCACGAGCAGTACTTC. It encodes CASSQGHEQYF.

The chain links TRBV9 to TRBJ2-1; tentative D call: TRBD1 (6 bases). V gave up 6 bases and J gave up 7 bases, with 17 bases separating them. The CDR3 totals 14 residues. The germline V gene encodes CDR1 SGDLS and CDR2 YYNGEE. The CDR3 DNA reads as TGTGCCAGCAACCGGGACACAAAAAGGAATGAGCAGTTCTTC. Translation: CASNRDTKRNEQFF.

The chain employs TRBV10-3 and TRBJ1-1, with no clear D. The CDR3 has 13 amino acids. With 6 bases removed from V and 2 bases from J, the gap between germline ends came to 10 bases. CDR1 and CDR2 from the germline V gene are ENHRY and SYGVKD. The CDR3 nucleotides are TGTGCCATCAGCGCTCGGGATAACACTGAAGCTTTCTTT. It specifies CAISARDNTEAFF.

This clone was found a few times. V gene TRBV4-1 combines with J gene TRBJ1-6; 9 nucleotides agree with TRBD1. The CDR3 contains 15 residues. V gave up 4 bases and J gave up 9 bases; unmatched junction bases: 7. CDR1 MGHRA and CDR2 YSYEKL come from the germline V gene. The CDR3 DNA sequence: TGCGCCAGCAGCCGACAACAGGGGGCTCCTTCACCCCTCCACTTT. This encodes CASSRQQGAPSPLHF.

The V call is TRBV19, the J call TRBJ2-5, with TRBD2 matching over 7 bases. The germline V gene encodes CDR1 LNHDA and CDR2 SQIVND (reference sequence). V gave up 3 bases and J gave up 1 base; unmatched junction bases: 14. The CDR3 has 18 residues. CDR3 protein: CASSMVGGSLKRQETQYF. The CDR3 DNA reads TGTGCCAGTAGTATGGTGGGAGGGAGTCTTAAGCGCCAAGAGACCCAGTACTTC. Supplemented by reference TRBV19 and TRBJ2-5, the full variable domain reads DGGITQSPKYLFRKEGQNVTLSCEQNLNHDAMYWYRQDPGQGLRLIYYSQIVNDFQKGDIAEGYSVSREKKESFPLTVTSAQKNPTAFYLCASSMVGGSLKRQETQYFGPGTRLLVL.

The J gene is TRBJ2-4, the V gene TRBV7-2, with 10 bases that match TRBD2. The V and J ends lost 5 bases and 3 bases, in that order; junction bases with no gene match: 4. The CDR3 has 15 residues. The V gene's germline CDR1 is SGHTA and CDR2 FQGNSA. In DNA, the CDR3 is TGTGCCAGCAGCCCTCGACTAGCGGGCAAAAACATTCAGTACTTC. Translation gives CASSPRLAGKNIQYF. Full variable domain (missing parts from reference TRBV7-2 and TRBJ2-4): GAGVSQSPSNKVTEKGKDVELRCDPISGHTALYWYRQSLGQGLEFLIYFQGNSAPDKSGLPSDRFSAERTGGSVSTLTIQRTQQEDSAVYLCASSPRLAGKNIQYFGAGTRLSVL.

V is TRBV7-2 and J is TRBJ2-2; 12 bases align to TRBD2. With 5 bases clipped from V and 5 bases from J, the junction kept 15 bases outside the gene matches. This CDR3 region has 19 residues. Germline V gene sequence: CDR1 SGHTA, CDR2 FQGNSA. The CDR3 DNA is TGTGCCAGCAGCCGGAATGGGCTAGCGGGAGGGCCCCGTACCGGGGAGCTGTTTTTT. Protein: CASSRNGLAGGPRTGELFF.